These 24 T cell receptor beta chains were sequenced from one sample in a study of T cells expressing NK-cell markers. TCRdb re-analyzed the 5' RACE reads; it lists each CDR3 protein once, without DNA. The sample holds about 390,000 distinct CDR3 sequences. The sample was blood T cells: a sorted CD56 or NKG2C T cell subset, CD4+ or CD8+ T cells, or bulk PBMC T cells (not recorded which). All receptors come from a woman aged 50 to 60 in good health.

This chain's CDR3 is CASSQRTGPGETQYF. The J gene is TRBJ2-5, the V gene TRBV4-1; TCRdb picks TRBD1, but there is no DNA to check that call. The CDR3 is 15 amino acids. Per germline, CDR1 MGHRA and CDR2 YSYEKL.

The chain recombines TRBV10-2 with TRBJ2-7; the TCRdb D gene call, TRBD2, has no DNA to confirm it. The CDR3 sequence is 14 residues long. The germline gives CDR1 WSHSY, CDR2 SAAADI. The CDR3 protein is CASTGTSGSYEQYF.

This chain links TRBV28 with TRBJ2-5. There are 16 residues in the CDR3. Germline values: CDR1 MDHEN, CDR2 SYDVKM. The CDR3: CASSLSVFEGMETQYF.

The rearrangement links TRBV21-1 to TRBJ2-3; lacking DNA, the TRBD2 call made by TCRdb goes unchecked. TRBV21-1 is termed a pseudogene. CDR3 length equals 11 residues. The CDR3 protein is CPTRGPDTQYF.

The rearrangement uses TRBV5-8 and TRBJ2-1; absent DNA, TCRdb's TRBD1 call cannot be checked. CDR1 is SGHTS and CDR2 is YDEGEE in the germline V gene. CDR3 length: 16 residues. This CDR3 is CASRTQSDRGKNEQFF.

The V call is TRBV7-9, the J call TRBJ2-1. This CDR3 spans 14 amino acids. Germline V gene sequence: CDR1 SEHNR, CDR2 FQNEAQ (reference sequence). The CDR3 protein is CASSAIGQYNEQFF.

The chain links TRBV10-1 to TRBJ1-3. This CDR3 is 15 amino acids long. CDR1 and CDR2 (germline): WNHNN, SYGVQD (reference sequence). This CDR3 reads CASSDPYFSGNTIYF.

The chain's CDR3 is CASSLVQGVGQPQHF. The rearrangement uses TRBV7-6 and TRBJ1-5; with no DNA, the TCRdb D assignment of TRBD1 cannot be verified. Germline CDR1 is SGHVS and CDR2 is FNYEAQ. This CDR3 has 15 amino acids.

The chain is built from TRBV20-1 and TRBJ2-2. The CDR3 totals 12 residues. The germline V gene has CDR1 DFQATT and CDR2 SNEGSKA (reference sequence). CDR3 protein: CSASTNTGELFF.

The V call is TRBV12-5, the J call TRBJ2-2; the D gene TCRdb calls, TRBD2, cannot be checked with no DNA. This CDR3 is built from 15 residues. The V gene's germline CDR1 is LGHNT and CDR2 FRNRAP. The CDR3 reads CASGVVAGGPGELFF.

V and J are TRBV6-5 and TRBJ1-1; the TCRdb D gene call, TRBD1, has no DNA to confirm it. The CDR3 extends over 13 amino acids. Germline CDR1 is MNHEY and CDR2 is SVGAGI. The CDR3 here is CASRTGAGTEAFF.

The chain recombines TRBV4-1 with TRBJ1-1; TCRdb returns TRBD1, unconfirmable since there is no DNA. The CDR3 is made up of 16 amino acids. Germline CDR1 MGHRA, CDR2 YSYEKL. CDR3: CASSKGGQSQLNEAFF.

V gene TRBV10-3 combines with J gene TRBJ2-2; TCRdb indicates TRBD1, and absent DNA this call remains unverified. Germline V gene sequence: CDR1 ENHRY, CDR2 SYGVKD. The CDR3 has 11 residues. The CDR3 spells CASSGSGELFF.

This CDR3 reads CASSGLRGAVDEQFF. The chain links TRBV25-1 to TRBJ2-1; TCRdb returns TRBD1, unconfirmable since there is no DNA. CDR3 length: 15 amino acids. Germline V gene lookup returns CDR1 MGHDK and CDR2 SYGVNS.

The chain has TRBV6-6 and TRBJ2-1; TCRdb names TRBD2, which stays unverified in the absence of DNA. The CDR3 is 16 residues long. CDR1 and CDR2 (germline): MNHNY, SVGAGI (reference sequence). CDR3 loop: CASSTSGQGGGGEQFF.

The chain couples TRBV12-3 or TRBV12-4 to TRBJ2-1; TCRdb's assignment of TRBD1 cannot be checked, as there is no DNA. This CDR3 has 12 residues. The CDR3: CASSTGYNEQFF.

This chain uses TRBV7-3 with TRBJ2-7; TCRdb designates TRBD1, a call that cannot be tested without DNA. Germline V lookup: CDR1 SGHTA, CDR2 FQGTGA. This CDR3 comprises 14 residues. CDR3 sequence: CASSLMGPSYEQYF.

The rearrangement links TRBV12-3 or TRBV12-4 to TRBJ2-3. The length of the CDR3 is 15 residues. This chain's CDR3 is CASSLERRSSDTQYF.

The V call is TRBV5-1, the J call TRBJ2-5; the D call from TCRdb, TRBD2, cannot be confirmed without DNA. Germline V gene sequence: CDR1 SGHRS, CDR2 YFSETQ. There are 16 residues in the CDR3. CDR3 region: CASSFGTSATLETQYF.

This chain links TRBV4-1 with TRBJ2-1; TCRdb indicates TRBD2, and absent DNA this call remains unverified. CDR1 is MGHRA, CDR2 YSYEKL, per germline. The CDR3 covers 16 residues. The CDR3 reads CASSQEQLVNHNEQFF.

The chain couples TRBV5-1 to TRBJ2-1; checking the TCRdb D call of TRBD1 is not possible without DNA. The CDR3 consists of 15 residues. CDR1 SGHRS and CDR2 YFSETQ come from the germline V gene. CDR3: CASSMGGYPYNEQFF.

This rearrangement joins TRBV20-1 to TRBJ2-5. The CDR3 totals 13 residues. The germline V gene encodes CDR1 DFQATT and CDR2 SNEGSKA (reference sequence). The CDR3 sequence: CSARESAWETQYF.

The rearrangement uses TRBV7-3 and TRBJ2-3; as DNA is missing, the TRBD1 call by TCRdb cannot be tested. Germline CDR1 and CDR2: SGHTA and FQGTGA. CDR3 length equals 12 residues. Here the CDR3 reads CAQGGSRDTQYF.

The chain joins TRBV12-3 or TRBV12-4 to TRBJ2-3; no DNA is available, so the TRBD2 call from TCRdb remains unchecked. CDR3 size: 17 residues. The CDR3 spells CASSFSVGLADTDTQYF.